The 8 T cell receptor beta chains listed next were all sequenced from one sample in a study of blood T cell repertoires in COVID-19. Assay: immunoSEQ multiplex PCR; the TCRdb copy retains only in-frame clones and omits some. The sample consists of under 100,000 clones, around four fifths of them appearing once. The sequenced sample was peripheral blood. The receptors were gathered from a woman aged 70-85 years with active or convalescent COVID-19.

J is TRBJ2-7 and V is TRBV7-2; D gene uncertain. This CDR3 region has 12 residues. V dropped 2 bases and J dropped 3 bases, with 5 bases sitting between them. CDR1 and CDR2 from the germline V gene are SGHTA and FQGNSA. In nucleotides, the CDR3 is TGTGCCAGCAGCTTATACTTCTACGAGCAGTACTTC. Protein: CASSLYFYEQYF.

This rearrangement joins TRBV11-2 to TRBJ1-2; no clear D. With 5 bases removed from V and 4 bases from J, the gap between germline ends came to 11 bases. This CDR3 comprises 13 residues. Germline loops: CDR1 SGHAT, CDR2 FQNNGV. The DNA for the CDR3 is TGTGCCAGCAGCACCGAAAACTTCTATGGCTACACCTTC. It yields the protein CASSTENFYGYTF.

This chain connects TRBV7-2 to TRBJ2-3, with 15 bases identical to TRBD2. The germline V gene encodes CDR1 SGHTA and CDR2 FQGNSA. The V segment lost 5 bases and the J segment 12 bases; nucleotides outside the gene matches: 6. This CDR3 spans 14 amino acids. CDR3 sequence (DNA): TGTGCCAGCAGCCAAGGGACTAGCGGGGGGCGTCAGTATTTT. Amino acid sequence: CASSQGTSGGRQYF.

This clone was seen only once. V usage is TRBV3-1 (or the pseudogene TRBV3-2) and J usage is TRBJ2-5; TRBD2 aligns across 9 bases. V was pared by 4 bases and J by 2 bases, with 5 bases of the junction left unmatched. The CDR3 length is 15 residues. Germline V lookup: CDR1 LGHDT, CDR2 YNNKEL (reference sequence). Here the CDR3 DNA reads TGTGCCAGCAGCCTTGGGACTAGCTCACAAGAGACCCAGTACTTC. Residues: CASSLGTSSQETQYF.

The chain links TRBV28 to TRBJ2-7, with D possibly matching TRBD2 (5 bases). CDR1 is MDHEN and CDR2 is SYDVKM in the germline V gene. The CDR3 spans 13 residues. Trimming cost V 4 bases and J 7 bases, with 14 bases left between them. This CDR3 is CASSYTTGSEQYF. DNA for the CDR3: TGTGCCAGCAGTTATACCACGGGAAGTGAGCAGTACTTC. Supplemented by reference TRBV28 and TRBJ2-7, the full variable domain reads DVKVTQSSRYLVKRTGEKVFLECVQDMDHENMFWYRQDPGLGLRLIYFSYDVKMKEKGDIPEGYSVSREKKERFSLILESASTNQTSMYLCASSYTTGSEQYFGPGTRLTVT.

The chain recombines TRBV9 with TRBJ2-7, with a weak D call TRBD1 (5 bases). Per germline, CDR1 SGDLS and CDR2 YYNGEE. The CDR3 has 14 residues. V gave up 4 bases and J gave up 3 bases, with 14 bases separating them. Written as DNA, the CDR3 is TGTGCCAGCAGCCCTAGATGGACAAACTACGAGCAGTACTTC. Translated: CASSPRWTNYEQYF.

The V gene is TRBV6-5, the J gene TRBJ1-3; D ambiguous. The V gene's germline CDR1 is MNHEY and CDR2 SVGAGI. This CDR3 has 13 residues. Trimming pared 10 bases from V and 0 bases from J, leaving 10 bases between. The CDR3 DNA sequence: TGTGCCACCGGGAGAGGCTCTGGAAACACCATATATTTT. It translates to CATGRGSGNTIYF.

The chain has TRBV7-2 and TRBJ2-1; D remains unclear. Germline V CDR1 and CDR2: SGHTA, FQGNSA. The CDR3 has 15 residues. Trimming left V 6 bases short and J 6 bases short, with 18 bases between. The CDR3 DNA reads TGTGCCAGCAGTCATACGAACACCCCCGTCAATGAGCAGTTCTTC. Amino acid sequence: CASSHTNTPVNEQFF.